This entry lists 8 T cell receptor beta chains sequenced from one sample in a study of cytomegalovirus exposure and HLA in healthy donors. The table came from immunoSEQ multiplex PCR; TCRdb's copy has only in-frame clones and leaves some out. The sample consists of about 160,000 clones, 85% of them appearing once. Sequenced input: PBMCs. These receptors all stem from a man younger than 45 in good health and CMV-seropositive.

The CDR3 loop is CASSRVQGVDTIYF. CDR3 coding DNA: TGCGCCAGCAGCCGCGTTCAAGGAGTAGACACCATATATTTT. V gene TRBV4-3 combines with J gene TRBJ1-3; no clear D gene. The germline V gene encodes CDR1 LGHNA and CDR2 YSLEER. This CDR3 has 14 residues. V lost 4 bases to trimming and J lost 8 bases, with 15 bases between them.

The V call is TRBV5-4, the J call TRBJ2-2, with TRBD2 identical over 13 bases. The germline gives CDR1 SGHNT, CDR2 YYREEE (reference sequence). V shed 4 bases, J shed 0 bases, and the junction held 6 bases outside the gene matches. The CDR3 extends over 18 amino acids. The CDR3 spells CASSQGLAGVSNTGELFF. DNA of the CDR3: TGTGCCAGCAGCCAAGGACTAGCGGGGGTCTCGAACACCGGGGAGCTGTTTTTT. The full variable domain, with the rest looked up from reference TRBV5-4 and TRBJ2-2, is ETGVTQSPTHLIKTRGQQVTLRCSSQSGHNTVSWYQQALGQGPQFIFQYYREEENGRGNFPPRFSGLQFPNYSSELNVNALELDDSALYLCASSQGLAGVSNTGELFFGEGSRLTVL.

With regard to this clone: At one end the junction does not follow the germline gene, possibly because of a read error. The rearrangement links TRBV4-1 to TRBJ2-7; 8 nucleotides line up with TRBD1. The germline V gene has CDR1 MGHRA and CDR2 YSYEKL. This CDR3 contains 15 residues. The CDR3 bases are TGCGCCAGCAGCCAGCAGGACAGGGTCTCCGACGAGCAGTACTTC. Translating gives CASSQQDRVSDEQYF.

The chain joins TRBV7-9 to TRBJ2-2, with 7 bases fitting TRBD1. The V gene end was trimmed by 6 bases and the J gene end by 6 bases; junction bases not matched to a gene: 1. The CDR3 spans 12 residues. Germline V gene data show CDR1 as SEHNR and CDR2 as FQNEAQ (reference sequence). CDR3 sequence: CASRTGPGELFF. The CDR3 nucleotides read TGTGCCAGCAGGACAGGGCCCGGGGAGCTGTTTTTT. The variable domain in full, completed from reference TRBV7-9 and TRBJ2-2, reads DTGVSQNPRHKITKRGQNVTFRCDPISEHNRLYWYRQTLGQGPEFLTYFQNEAQLEKSRLLSDRFSAERPKGSFSTLEIQRTEQGDSAMYLCASRTGPGELFFGEGSRLTVL.

The chain couples TRBV2 to TRBJ2-1; 11 bases fit TRBD2. J gave up 15 bases and V 8 bases, and 6 bases lay outside the gene matches. Germline CDR1 SNHLY, CDR2 FYNNEI. The CDR3 has 11 amino acids. The CDR3 region is CASLSGGAVFF. CDR3 nucleotide sequence: TGTGCCAGCCTTAGCGGGGGGGCGGTGTTCTTC.

The chain couples TRBV7-6 to TRBJ1-4, with 8 nucleotides matching TRBD1. The V segment lost 1 base and the J segment 8 bases; nucleotides outside the gene matches: 12. The V gene's germline CDR1 is SGHVS and CDR2 FNYEAQ. The CDR3 runs 17 residues. CDR3 protein: CASSLEGRGRRGEKLFF. Here the CDR3 DNA reads TGTGCCAGCAGCTTAGAGGGCAGGGGGCGAAGAGGAGAAAAACTGTTTTTT.

The CDR3 bases are TGCGCCAGCAGCCGCTACCCTAGCGTTAATGAGCAGTTCTTC. This gives the protein CASSRYPSVNEQFF. The chain recombines TRBV4-1 with TRBJ2-1, with D possibly TRBD2 on 6 matching bases. The germline V gene encodes CDR1 MGHRA and CDR2 YSYEKL. CDR3 length equals 14 residues. V was clipped by 4 bases and J by 7 bases, with 14 bases between them.

J is TRBJ1-1 and V is TRBV5-1; D remains unclear. Germline CDR1 SGHRS, CDR2 YFSETQ. V dropped 3 bases and J dropped 2 bases, with 11 bases sitting between them. This CDR3 is built from 14 residues. CDR3 region: CASSSLDFNTEAFF. CDR3 bases: TGCGCCAGCAGCTCCCTTGACTTTAACACTGAAGCTTTCTTT.